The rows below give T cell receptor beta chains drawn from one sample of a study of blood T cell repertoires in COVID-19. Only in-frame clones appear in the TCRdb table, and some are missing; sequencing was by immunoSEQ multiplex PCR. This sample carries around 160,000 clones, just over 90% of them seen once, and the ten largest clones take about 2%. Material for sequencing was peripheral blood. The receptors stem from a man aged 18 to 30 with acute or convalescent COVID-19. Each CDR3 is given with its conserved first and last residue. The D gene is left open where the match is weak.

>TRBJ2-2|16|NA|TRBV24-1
TGTGCCACCAGTGACCCGACACGTCCGAACACCGGGGAGCTGTTTTTT
CATSDPTRPNTGELFF
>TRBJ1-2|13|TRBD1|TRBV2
TGTGCCAGCCGGGACAGATCTAACTATGGCTACACCTTC
CASRDRSNYGYTF
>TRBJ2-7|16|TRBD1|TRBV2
TGTGCCAGCAGCGCTCAGGGGGAAGGGGGCTCCTACGAGCAGTACTTC
CASSAQGEGGSYEQYF
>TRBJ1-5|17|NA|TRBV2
TGTGCCAGCAATGGGGAGACAGGCCCTATTAGCAATCAGCCCCAGCATTTT
CASNGETGPISNQPQHF
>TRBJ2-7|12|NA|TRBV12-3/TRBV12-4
TGTGCCAGCAGTCCTGACACCTACGAGCAGTACTTC
CASSPDTYEQYF
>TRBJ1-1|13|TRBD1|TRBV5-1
TGCGCCAGCAGGGGACAGATGAACACTGAAGCTTTCTTT
CASRGQMNTEAFF
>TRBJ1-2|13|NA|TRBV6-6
TGTGCCAGCAGTTGGGGAGCTAACTATGGCTACACCTTC
CASSWGANYGYTF
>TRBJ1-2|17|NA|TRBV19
TGTGCCAGTAGCCCGAGGGTTCCGGGACTAGCTAACTATGGCTACACCTTC
CASSPRVPGLANYGYTF
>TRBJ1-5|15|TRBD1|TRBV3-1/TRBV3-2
TGTGCCAGCAGTCCGCAGGGGGTTGGGAATCAGCCCCAGCATTTT
CASSPQGVGNQPQHF
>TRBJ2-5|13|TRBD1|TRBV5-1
TGCGCCAGCAGCACCCACAGGGGACAGACCCAGTACTTC
CASSTHRGQTQYF
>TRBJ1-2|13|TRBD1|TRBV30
TGTGCCTGGAACAGGGGGCCTTCTTTGGACTACACCTTC
CAWNRGPSLDYTF
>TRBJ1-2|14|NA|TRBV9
TGTGCCAGCAGCGTAGAGGACTCAGAATATGGCTACACCTTC
CASSVEDSEYGYTF
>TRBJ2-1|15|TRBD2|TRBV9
TGTGCCAGCAGCCCCCGCGGGAGGGTCTACAATGAGCAGTTCTTC
CASSPRGRVYNEQFF
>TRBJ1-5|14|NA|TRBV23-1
TGCGCCAGCAGTCAGCCGCAGGGGAATCAGCCCCAGCATTTT
CASSQPQGNQPQHF
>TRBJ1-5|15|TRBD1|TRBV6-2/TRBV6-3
TGTGCCAGCAGTTACCAGGGACAGGGTAATCAGCCCCAGCATTTT
CASSYQGQGNQPQHF
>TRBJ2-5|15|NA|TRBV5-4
TGTGCCAGCAGCTTGCCAGGGCTAGGCCAAGAGACCCAGTACTTC
CASSLPGLGQETQYF
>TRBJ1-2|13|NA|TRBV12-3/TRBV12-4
TGTGCCAGCAGTATAAGAGCCCCAGGAAGCTACACCTTC
CASSIRAPGSYTF
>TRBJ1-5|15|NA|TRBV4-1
TGCGCCAGCAGCCATTCAGATACTAGCAATCAGCCCCAGCATTTT
CASSHSDTSNQPQHF
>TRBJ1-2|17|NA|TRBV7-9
TGTGCCAGCAGCTCCTGGACAGCTAAAACTGTTAACTATGGCTACACCTTC
CASSSWTAKTVNYGYTF
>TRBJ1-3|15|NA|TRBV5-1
TGCGCCAGCAGCTTGGAAGCAAACTCTGGAAACACCATATATTTT
CASSLEANSGNTIYF
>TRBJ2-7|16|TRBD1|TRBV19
TGTGCCAGTAGTATTCAAAACAGGGGGCGCCCCTACGAGCAGTACTTC
CASSIQNRGRPYEQYF
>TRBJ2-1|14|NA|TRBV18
TGTGCCAGCTCACCCGACATTAATTACAATGAGCAGTTCTTC
CASSPDINYNEQFF